This T cell receptor (beta chain) stems from a study of cytomegalovirus exposure and HLA in healthy donors. The overall study: There were a few hundred genotyped donors. Of these, about 80% fell in the genetic ancestry cluster associated with self-reported Caucasian donors. Overall study findings and caveats: High sensitivity and specificity were reportedly achieved when the classifier diagnosed cytomegalovirus status. Researchers counted around 150 TCR beta chains as cytomegalovirus-associated. Specificity of a few CMV-associated chains for CMV antigens was verified in vitro.

To note about this clone: Its antigen is not identified.

The CDR3 spans 16 residues. In germline, CDR1 is SGHVS, CDR2 FNYEAQ. Trimming left V 5 bases short and J 2 bases short, with 16 bases between. The study ran its PCR with 60 Vbeta and 13 Jbeta primers. Using immunoSEQ multiplex PCR, the repertoire was profiled, and TCRdb retains in-frame clones only, with some absent. The sample has roughly 120,000 clones. The sample comprised PBMCs. This sequence joins TRBV7-6 and TRBJ1-3, with a tentative D call TRBD1 (5 bases). This TCR came from a man between 18 and 29 years old in good health and CMV-seronegative. The CDR3 region has the DNA TGTGCCAGCAGCGTGGCTGCAGGGCATCCTGGAAACACCATATATTTT. Its translation is CASSVAAGHPGNTIYF.